This T cell receptor (beta chain) emerged from a study of T cells in Graves' hyperthyroidism and ophthalmopathy. Findings of the study overall: Expanded thyroid clonotypes (above 0.001) were mostly also found in blood.

CDR1 and CDR2 from the germline V gene are SGHRS and YFSETQ. The CDR3 is 15 amino acids. Trimming took off 4 bases at V and 5 bases at J, with 19 bases between the two ends. An absence of ophthalmopathy progression within 18 months meant stable Graves' hyperthyroidism. From RNA transcripts, TCR beta CDR3 regions were amplified. RT-PCR in the first round (using the HTBI primer set) targeted the TCR CDR3. One entry per CDR3 protein, called by TCRdb with MiXCR from the multiplex PCR reads. The table shows approximately 420,000 distinct CDR3 sequences, with roughly 15% occurring only once. This clonotype has at least ten counts. As yet, its antigen is unknown.

The source is a woman under 30 with Graves' hyperthyroidism. Sequencing input: blood. The chain has TRBV5-1 and TRBJ2-7; the D call may be TRBD1 or TRBD2 (5 bases each). The CDR3 sequence: CASSTGRDGRNEQYF. The CDR3, as DNA: TGCGCCAGCAGCACGGGCCGGGACGGACGGAACGAGCAGTACTTC.